The present T cell receptor (beta chain) was sequenced within a study of CD8 T cells in Susac syndrome. CD8+ and CD4+ T cells taken from blood had their TCR beta sequenced. In contrast to the negatively isolated CD8+ and CD4+ T cells, TEMRA cells were FACS-enriched. The germline V and J ends were trimmed by 4 bases and 4 bases, with 20 bases remaining between them. The CDR3 loop spans 16 amino acids. Looked up from germline, CDR1 is MGHDK and CDR2 is SYGVNS. A quantity of about 0.5 to 1 ug RNA underwent reverse transcription using random hexamers. Amplification of the TCR beta CDR3 was carried out by immunoSEQ multiplex PCR, which spanned a total of 54 Vbeta and 13 Jbeta segments. MiXCR, run by TCRdb on the immunoSEQ multiplex PCR reads, gives a single entry per CDR3 protein. The data hold about 300,000 distinct CDR3 sequences, with about 92% observed a single time.

Sequencing used CD4+ T cells from PBMCs. The sequence was collected from a human donor with multiple sclerosis. The rearrangement links TRBV25-1 to TRBJ2-7, with D maybe TRBD1 (6 bases). CDR3 nucleotide sequence: TGTGCCAGCAGTGTCCGTGCCGGGACACACAGTTACGAGCAGTACTTC. It translates to CASSVRAGTHSYEQYF.